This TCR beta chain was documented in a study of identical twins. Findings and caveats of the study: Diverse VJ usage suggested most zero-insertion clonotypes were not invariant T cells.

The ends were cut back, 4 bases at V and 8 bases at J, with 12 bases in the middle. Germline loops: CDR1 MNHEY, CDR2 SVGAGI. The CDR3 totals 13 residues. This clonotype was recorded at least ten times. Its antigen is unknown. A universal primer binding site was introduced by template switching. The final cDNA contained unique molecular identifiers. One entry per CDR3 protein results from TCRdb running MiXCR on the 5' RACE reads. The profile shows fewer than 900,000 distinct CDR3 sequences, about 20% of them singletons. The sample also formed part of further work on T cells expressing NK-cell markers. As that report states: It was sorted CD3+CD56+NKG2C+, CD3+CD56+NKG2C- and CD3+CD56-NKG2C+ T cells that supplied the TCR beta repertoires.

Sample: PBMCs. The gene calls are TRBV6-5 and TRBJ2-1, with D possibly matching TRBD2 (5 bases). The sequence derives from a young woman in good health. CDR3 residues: CASSSRSGDEQFF. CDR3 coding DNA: TGTGCCAGCAGTTCCAGGTCCGGGGATGAGCAGTTCTTC.